The 27 T cell receptor beta chains below were found in one sample sequenced in a study of cytomegalovirus exposure and HLA in healthy donors. PCR amplification relied on 60 Vbeta primers (plus 13 Jbeta primers). Here immunoSEQ multiplex PCR was the method, and the copy in TCRdb shows in-frame clones only, minus some. The profile shows about 170,000 clones, about 75% of them singletons. Sequencing input: PBMCs. These receptors originate from a woman in her 50s in good health and CMV-seropositive.

The chain recombines TRBV7-7 with TRBJ2-2, with a weak D call TRBD1 (5 bases). This CDR3 region has 14 residues. V was trimmed by 2 bases and J by 7 bases, leaving 11 bases between them. In germline, CDR1 is SSHAT, CDR2 FNYEAQ (reference sequence). The CDR3 DNA sequence: TGTGCCAGCAGCTTAACGGACCAGGGCGGGGAGCTGTTTTTT. Amino acid sequence: CASSLTDQGGELFF.

The rearrangement links TRBV18 to TRBJ2-1; no clear D gene. The CDR3 totals 13 residues. Germline CDR1 and CDR2: KGHSH and LQKENI. The ends were cut back, 3 bases at V and 7 bases at J, with 10 bases in the middle. Written as DNA, the CDR3 is TGTGCCAGCTCACCCGGAGCGCGGAATGAGCAGTTCTTC. Its protein product is CASSPGARNEQFF.

Notes on this clone: Relative to the germline gene, one junction end is altered; a read error may explain this. The chain employs TRBV5-1 and TRBJ2-1, with TRBD1 matching over 7 bases. Per germline, CDR1 SGHRS and CDR2 YFSETQ. The CDR3 is 15 residues long. DNA of the CDR3: TGCGCCAGCAGCACCGGACAGGTCTTCTACGATGAGCAGTTCTTC. It specifies CASSTGQVFYDEQFF.

This chain links TRBV14 with TRBJ1-4, with D tentatively TRBD1 (6 bases). V gave up 3 bases and J gave up 7 bases, with 15 bases separating them. Germline loops: CDR1 SGHDN, CDR2 FVKESK. The CDR3 has 15 amino acids. The CDR3 loop is CASSHEQGKGEKLFF. The CDR3 DNA sequence: TGTGCCAGCAGCCATGAACAGGGAAAGGGTGAAAAACTGTTTTTT.

The chain links TRBV21-1 to TRBJ1-3. TRBV21-1 is labeled a pseudogene. The CDR3 runs 21 residues. The CDR3 protein is CASSLKRVGLGFSYSGNTIYF. As DNA, the CDR3 is TGTGCCAGCAGCCTAAAACGGGTGGGTCTCGGATTCTCATACTCTGGAAACACCATATATTTT.

This chain uses TRBV6-5 with TRBJ2-3; D is uncertain. Germline lookup yields CDR1 MNHEY and CDR2 SVGAGI. The CDR3 consists of 11 residues. V lost 2 bases, J lost 8 bases, and 5 bases lay in between. The CDR3 DNA follows: TGTGCCAGCAGTTACCCCGGTACGCAGTATTTT. Translated: CASSYPGTQYF.

V and J are TRBV15 and TRBJ2-7, with a tentative D call TRBD2 (5 bases). Germline CDR1 LNHNV, CDR2 YYDKDF (reference sequence). The CDR3 length is 15 residues. The ends were cut back, 0 bases at V and 1 base at J, with 10 bases in the middle. The CDR3 is CATSREAGLSYEQYF. CDR3 DNA sequence: TGTGCCACCAGCAGAGAGGCGGGCCTATCCTACGAGCAGTACTTC.

The rearrangement links TRBV27 to TRBJ2-3, with a tentative D call TRBD2 (6 bases). The CDR3 is 12 residues long. V lost 4 bases and J lost 7, with 9 bases in between. In germline, CDR1 is MNHEY, CDR2 SMNVEV (reference sequence). Written as DNA, the CDR3 is TGTGCCAGCAGTTCCCGCGGGAATACGCAGTATTTT. This translates into CASSSRGNTQYF.

This chain links TRBV11-3 with TRBJ2-2; perhaps TRBD1 as D (5 bases). The germline V and J ends were trimmed by 5 bases and 3 bases, with 19 bases remaining between them. The CDR3 runs 17 residues. Germline V gene sequence: CDR1 SGHNT, CDR2 YENEEA. DNA for the CDR3: TGTGCCAGCAGCACCCCGGCCGGAAGCAGGGACACCGGGGAGCTGTTTTTT. This encodes CASSTPAGSRDTGELFF.

The J gene is TRBJ1-4, the V gene TRBV25-1; D may be TRBD1 (6 bases). V was trimmed by 3 bases and J by 8 bases, leaving 16 bases between them. CDR3 length equals 15 residues. Looked up from germline, CDR1 is MGHDK and CDR2 is SYGVNS. CDR3 nucleotides: TGTGCCAGCAGTGATCATTCCAGGGGTGGGGAAAAACTGTTTTTT. Residues: CASSDHSRGGEKLFF. Together with reference TRBV25-1 and TRBJ1-4, the CDR3 gives the full variable domain: EADIYQTPRYLVIGTGKKITLECSQTMGHDKMYWYQQDPGMELHLIHYSYGVNSTEKGDLSSESTVSRIRTEHFPLTLESARPSHTSQYLCASSDHSRGGEKLFFGSGTQLSVL.

The chain's CDR3 is CATSRETGLNTEAFF. The CDR3 coding sequence is TGTGCCACCAGCAGGGAGACAGGCTTGAACACTGAAGCTTTCTTT. The chain has TRBV15 and TRBJ1-1; possible D gene TRBD1, 6 bases. There are 15 residues in the CDR3. Germline CDR1 LNHNV, CDR2 YYDKDF (reference sequence). V lost 3 bases and J lost 0, with 11 bases in between.

V is TRBV5-6 and J is TRBJ1-2, with D hard to call. Germline-derived CDR1 and CDR2 are SGHDT and YYEEEE. The V end lost 0 bases, the J end lost 7 bases, and 4 bases lay between the germline ends. This CDR3 comprises 11 residues. The CDR3 DNA sequence: TGTGCCAGCAGCTTGGCCGGTGGCTACACCTTC. Its translation: CASSLAGGYTF.

The chain employs TRBV29-1 and TRBJ2-1, with a weak D call TRBD2 (7 bases). CDR1 is SQVTM and CDR2 is ANQGSEA in the germline V gene. Trimming removed 2 bases from V and 8 bases from J, with 19 bases in between. The CDR3 consists of 15 residues. The CDR3 DNA sequence: TGCAGCGTTGAACCCTTGCGGGGGCGGAACCATGAGCAGTTCTTC. Translating gives CSVEPLRGRNHEQFF.

The chain couples TRBV19 to TRBJ2-7, with 8 bases matching TRBD1. The CDR3 consists of 16 residues. V gave up 3 bases and J gave up 2 bases; unmatched junction bases: 9. The germline CDR1 and CDR2 sequences are LNHDA and SQIVND (reference sequence). The CDR3 protein is CASSMGRGTGPYEQYF. For the CDR3, the DNA is TGTGCCAGTAGTATGGGACGCGGGACAGGACCCTACGAGCAGTACTTC.

V is TRBV5-1 and J is TRBJ2-1, with 8 nucleotides matching TRBD2. Per germline, CDR1 SGHRS and CDR2 YFSETQ. The CDR3 length is 16 residues. Trimming at V came to 7 bases and at J to 5 bases, leaving 14 bases not matched to a gene. The CDR3 loop reads CASSSIERGRNNEQFF. The CDR3 DNA reads as TGCGCCAGCTCCTCTATCGAGCGGGGGAGAAACAATGAGCAGTTCTTC.

The chain joins TRBV2 to TRBJ1-6; D is possibly TRBD1 (5 bases). The V end lost 7 bases, the J end lost 10 bases, and 11 bases lay between the germline ends. The CDR3 length is 12 residues. Germline CDR1 SNHLY, CDR2 FYNNEI. This chain's CDR3 is CASTQGNSPLHF. The CDR3 region has the DNA TGTGCCAGCACCCAGGGAAACTCACCCCTCCACTTT.

The chain combines TRBV10-3 with TRBJ1-1; no definite D call. Germline V CDR1 and CDR2: ENHRY, SYGVKD. This CDR3 comprises 13 residues. V lost 1 base to trimming and J lost 2 bases, with 5 bases between them. The CDR3 is CAISEFRNTEAFF. The CDR3, as DNA: TGTGCCATCAGTGAGTTCAGAAACACTGAAGCTTTCTTT.

This chain links TRBV30 with TRBJ1-3; no definite D call. Germline CDR1 reads GTSNPN; CDR2 reads SVGIG (reference sequence). This CDR3 has 15 residues. Trimming removed 3 bases at V and 0 bases at J, with 12 bases between. CDR3 nucleotides: TGTGCCTGGAGAAGAGGAATGACCTCTGGAAACACCATATATTTT. Translated, it gives CAWRRGMTSGNTIYF.

The genes are TRBV7-9 and TRBJ2-5; TRBD2 might be the D (6 bases). This CDR3 spans 15 amino acids. Germline values: CDR1 SEHNR, CDR2 FQNEAQ (reference sequence). V was clipped by 2 bases and J by 2 bases, with 12 bases between them. CDR3 nucleotides: TGTGCCAGCAGCTTAAATTGGAGGGATCAAGAGACCCAGTACTTC. It is translated as CASSLNWRDQETQYF.

This rearrangement joins TRBV6-1 to TRBJ1-5; D gene unclear. Germline loops: CDR1 MNHNS, CDR2 SASEGT. V lost 6 bases and J lost 4, with 4 bases in between. The CDR3 is 11 amino acids. CDR3 coding DNA: TGTGCCAGCAGATCAAATCAGCCCCAGCATTTT. Translated: CASRSNQPQHF.

This clone was recorded only once. The V and J genes are TRBV9 and TRBJ2-2; 9 bases match TRBD2. This CDR3 has 15 residues. Germline V gene sequence: CDR1 SGDLS, CDR2 YYNGEE. V lost 3 bases, J lost 3 bases, and 3 bases stayed unmatched. The DNA for the CDR3 is TGTGCCAGCAGCGACTTAGCGGGGGACACCGGGGAGCTGTTTTTT. Translated, it gives CASSDLAGDTGELFF.

J is TRBJ1-5 and V is TRBV6-1; tentatively, D is TRBD1 (6 bases). Germline values: CDR1 MNHNS, CDR2 SASEGT. The CDR3 spans 13 residues. V shed 7 bases and J shed 7 bases, with 14 bases lying between them. Written as DNA, the CDR3 is TGTGCCAGCACCGAGGGGGAATGGCAGCCCCAGCATTTT. As protein: CASTEGEWQPQHF.

This clone has a single count. The CDR3 protein is CASSAGTGNEKLFF. DNA for the CDR3: TGTGCCAGCAGCGCCGGGACAGGGAACGAAAAACTGTTTTTT. The rearrangement uses TRBV9 and TRBJ1-4; 9 bases match TRBD1. From germline, CDR1 is SGDLS and CDR2 YYNGEE. V lost 3 bases and J lost 8; bases outside the gene matches: 5. The CDR3 is 14 residues long.

J is TRBJ1-5 and V is TRBV6-1, with D possibly matching TRBD1 (5 bases). Germline values: CDR1 MNHNS, CDR2 SASEGT. The V and J ends lost 6 bases and 4 bases respectively, with 10 bases between them. The CDR3 totals 13 residues. The CDR3 nucleotides read TGTGCCAGCAGCCGACAGACTAATCAGCCCCAGCATTTT. Its translation is CASSRQTNQPQHF.

The chain recombines TRBV5-4 with TRBJ2-3; the D gene is possibly TRBD2 (5 bases). V was cut by 7 bases and J by 2 bases, with 17 bases left in between. CDR1 and CDR2 (germline): SGHNT, YYREEE (reference sequence). This CDR3 contains 15 residues. CDR3 amino acids: CASAFTSGFTDTQYF. The CDR3 DNA is TGTGCCAGCGCATTCACCAGCGGCTTCACAGATACGCAGTATTTT. Using reference TRBV5-4 and TRBJ2-3 for the parts outside the CDR3, the full variable domain is ETGVTQSPTHLIKTRGQQVTLRCSSQSGHNTVSWYQQALGQGPQFIFQYYREEENGRGNFPPRFSGLQFPNYSSELNVNALELDDSALYLCASAFTSGFTDTQYFGPGTRLTVL.

The chain links TRBV10-2 to TRBJ1-1; D is uncertain. The V end lost 2 bases, the J end lost 10 bases, and 17 bases lay between the germline ends. This CDR3 region has 14 residues. CDR1 and CDR2 from the germline V gene are WSHSY and SAAADI. CDR3 DNA: TGCGCCAGCAGTGAGATTGCGGCGTCCCGCGGAGCTTTCTTT. Translation: CASSEIAASRGAFF.

This sequence joins TRBV7-6 and TRBJ2-1, with D tentatively TRBD1 (5 bases). With 5 bases removed from V and 8 bases from J, the gap between germline ends came to 22 bases. The CDR3 covers 16 residues. Germline CDR1 is SGHVS and CDR2 is FNYEAQ. The CDR3 loop is CASSPNTGQGFDEQFF. In DNA, the CDR3 is TGTGCCAGCAGCCCCAACACAGGACAAGGTTTCGATGAGCAGTTCTTC. The variable domain in full, with the rest retrieved from reference TRBV7-6 and TRBJ2-1, is GAGVSQSPRYKVTKRGQDVALRCDPISGHVSLYWYRQALGQGPEFLTYFNYEAQQDKSGLPNDRFSAERPEGSISTLTIQRTEQRDSAMYRCASSPNTGQGFDEQFFGPGTRLTVL.